A selection of T cell receptor beta chains follows, all from one sample in a study of somatic mutations in cytotoxic T cells in rheumatoid arthritis. Some clones are missing from TCRdb's copy, which holds only in-frame ones; the method was immunoSEQ multiplex PCR. The sample lists around 23,000 clones, 65% to 85% seen once, with around 3.8% in the top ten. The sample consisted of CD8+ T cells sorted from blood. Receptors originate from an adult with rheumatoid arthritis. Both conserved end residues are trimmed from each CDR3. Clone sizes are given selectively: once, few, many, or a class where the clone is expanded.

V gene: TRBV2
clone size: NA
J gene: TRBJ2-3
CDR3 protein: ASTGGPSRDTQY

V gene: TRBV4-2
clone size: few
J gene: TRBJ2-3
CDR3 protein: ASSQERGSTDTQY

V gene: TRBV9
clone size: NA
J gene: TRBJ2-3
CDR3 protein: ASMAGQATITDTQY

V gene: TRBV11-2
clone size: NA
J gene: TRBJ2-3
CDR3 protein: ASSFLAGLVSDTQY

V gene: TRBV7-6
clone size: NA
J gene: TRBJ2-5
CDR3 protein: ASSLRAEWQETQY

V gene: TRBV19
clone size: NA
J gene: TRBJ2-7
CDR3 protein: ASSHLRDRGNEQY

V gene: TRBV27
clone size: NA
J gene: TRBJ1-1
CDR3 protein: ASVAGAGTEAF

V gene: TRBV7-9
clone size: NA
J gene: TRBJ2-7
CDR3 protein: ASSFWDKSYEQY

V gene: TRBV9
clone size: NA
J gene: TRBJ2-1
CDR3 protein: ASSLMTGDDEQF

V gene: TRBV6-5
clone size: few
J gene: TRBJ2-1
CDR3 protein: ASSYYGGDNEQF

V gene: TRBV6-1
clone size: NA
J gene: TRBJ2-5
CDR3 protein: ASSRGGVETQY

V gene: TRBV10-1
clone size: large
J gene: TRBJ2-2
CDR3 protein: ANTERKNTGELF

V gene: TRBV11-1
clone size: NA
J gene: TRBJ2-1
CDR3 protein: ASSLRQGRSNEQF

V gene: TRBV27
clone size: few
J gene: TRBJ1-2
CDR3 protein: ASSSIDNYGYT

V gene: TRBV9
clone size: NA
J gene: TRBJ2-5
CDR3 protein: ASSVGGRLQETQY

V gene: TRBV15
clone size: few
J gene: TRBJ1-3
CDR3 protein: ATSRDRGTGDTIY

V gene: TRBV29-1
clone size: NA
J gene: TRBJ1-2
CDR3 protein: SVMMEGYGYT

V gene: TRBV5-5
clone size: NA
J gene: TRBJ1-3
CDR3 protein: ASSWTGAGNTIY

V gene: TRBV7-6
clone size: NA
J gene: TRBJ1-2
CDR3 protein: ASSLGPGQGDYGYT

V gene: TRBV6-4
clone size: medium-sized
J gene: TRBJ2-3
CDR3 protein: ASSENSGGAADTQY

V gene: TRBV10-3
clone size: NA
J gene: TRBJ1-2
CDR3 protein: AISESAGGTYGYT

V gene: TRBV7-8
clone size: NA
J gene: TRBJ2-1
CDR3 protein: ASSTLTGTGANEQF

V gene: TRBV27
clone size: NA
J gene: TRBJ2-3
CDR3 protein: ASSLTVSLTDTQY

V gene: TRBV7-8
clone size: NA
J gene: TRBJ2-2
CDR3 protein: ASSPVIAGGTGELF

V gene: TRBV2
clone size: NA
J gene: TRBJ2-5
CDR3 protein: ASSEGTEILQETQY

V gene: TRBV28
clone size: NA
J gene: TRBJ2-7
CDR3 protein: ASSLVGSSYEQY

V gene: TRBV27
clone size: few
J gene: TRBJ1-5
CDR3 protein: ASSFGQGSQPQH

V gene: TRBV6-6
clone size: NA
J gene: TRBJ2-5
CDR3 protein: ASSYSKEAETQY

V gene: TRBV5-5
clone size: NA
J gene: TRBJ2-7
CDR3 protein: ASSLGRGPSYEQY

V gene: TRBV7-9
clone size: NA
J gene: TRBJ1-1
CDR3 protein: ASSRRDRGPDTEAF

V gene: TRBV4-3
clone size: NA
J gene: TRBJ1-5
CDR3 protein: ASSQDLGRGYSNQPQH

V gene: TRBV5-4
clone size: NA
J gene: TRBJ1-4
CDR3 protein: ASSFKGGTNEKLF

V gene: TRBV13
clone size: NA
J gene: TRBJ2-5
CDR3 protein: ASSLVKAGLETQY

V gene: TRBV11-2
clone size: NA
J gene: TRBJ2-1
CDR3 protein: ASSLDRDRAYNEQF

V gene: TRBV6-5
clone size: NA
J gene: TRBJ1-1
CDR3 protein: ASKRPGDYTEAF

V gene: TRBV7-6
clone size: NA
J gene: TRBJ2-7
CDR3 protein: ASSGPGGISYEQY

V gene: TRBV11-3
clone size: NA
J gene: TRBJ1-4
CDR3 protein: ASSRTGGANEKLF

V gene: TRBV27
clone size: NA
J gene: TRBJ1-1
CDR3 protein: ASSFEPRGTEAF

V gene: TRBV13
clone size: NA
J gene: TRBJ2-1
CDR3 protein: ASSSQLRLEQF

V gene: TRBV4-1
clone size: NA
J gene: TRBJ2-7
CDR3 protein: ASSRTAGHRAPSYEQY

V gene: TRBV4-1
clone size: NA
J gene: TRBJ1-1
CDR3 protein: ASSQDGENTEAF

V gene: TRBV11-2
clone size: NA
J gene: TRBJ1-1
CDR3 protein: ASSTTGDTEAF